These T cell receptor beta chains were read from a single sample in a study of CD8+ T cells in alopecia areata. Libraries were prepared by immunoSEQ multiplex PCR; TCRdb keeps only in-frame clonotypes and omits some of them. The sample has approximately 43,000 clones, 55% to 75% seen once. Source: CD8+ T cells sorted from blood, taken at week 4, from a patient treated with tofacitinib. The receptors stem from a human donor with alopecia areata. The CDR3 runs from the conserved cysteine through the conserved F or W. The D gene is left open where the match is weak. Size tells how often a clone was seen (once, few, many) or the class of an expanded clone, and some rows leave it out.

V	length	D	size	J	DNA	CDR3
TRBV29-1	12	.	.	TRBJ2-2	TGCAGCGTTGTTCGGGGCACCGGGGAGCTGTTTTTT	CSVVRGTGELFF
TRBV18	16	TRBD1	medium-sized	TRBJ1-5	TGTGCCAGCTCACCATCGCCTTCAGGGGGCGGGCAGCCCCAGCATTTT	CASSPSPSGGGQPQHF
TRBV30	11	.	once	TRBJ1-1	TGTGCCTGGAGTGTAGGCACTGAAGCTTTCTTT	CAWSVGTEAFF
TRBV29-1	11	.	.	TRBJ2-7	TGCAGCGTTGAAGATGGACAGGAGCAGTACTTC	CSVEDGQEQYF
TRBV29-1	13	TRBD1	.	TRBJ2-7	TGCAGCGTCGAGGACAGGCACTCCTACGAGCAGTACTTC	CSVEDRHSYEQYF
TRBV19	16	.	.	TRBJ1-5	TGTGCCAGTAGTCACCTGGAGGGCGTCGGCAATCAGCCCCAGCATTTT	CASSHLEGVGNQPQHF
TRBV6-5	14	.	.	TRBJ2-5	TGTGCCAGCAGTTACGCGGATAACCAAGAGACCCAGTACTTC	CASSYADNQETQYF
TRBV9	14	.	.	TRBJ1-2	TGTGCCAGCAGCGTATCTACAGGGAGGAATGGCTACACCTTC	CASSVSTGRNGYTF
TRBV29-1	17	TRBD1	.	TRBJ2-2	TGCAGCGTTTCCGGGACAGGGGAAAGGATGAACACCGGGGAGCTGTTTTTT	CSVSGTGERMNTGELFF
TRBV27	14	.	once	TRBJ2-6	TGTGCCAGCAGCCCACTGGGAGGGGCCAACGTCCTGACTTTC	CASSPLGGANVLTF
TRBV9	16	.	.	TRBJ1-6	TGTGCCAGCAGCGAGGGAAACAGGGCGAGTAATTCACCCCTCCACTTT	CASSEGNRASNSPLHF
TRBV28	16	TRBD2	once	TRBJ2-7	TGTGCCAGCAGTCAAATTCTAGCGGGGGATACCTACGAGCAGTACTTC	CASSQILAGDTYEQYF
TRBV30	15	.	.	TRBJ2-1	TGTGCCTGGAGTGGATCCGGGGCCCCGTCCAATGAGCAGTTCTTC	CAWSGSGAPSNEQFF
TRBV7-7	14	.	.	TRBJ2-2	TGTGCCAGCAGCTTCTCAGGGCCCGGCGGGGAGCTGTTTTTT	CASSFSGPGGELFF
TRBV9	14	.	.	TRBJ2-3	TGTGCCAGCAGTCCAACGGGGGTTGCAGATACGCAGTATTTT	CASSPTGVADTQYF
TRBV7-6	19	TRBD1	.	TRBJ2-1	TGTGCCAGCAGCTTAAGGCCTTTAACGGACAGGGAGACCTACAATGAGCAGTTCTTC	CASSLRPLTDRETYNEQFF